These 5 T cell receptor beta chains originate from one sample sequenced in a study of cytomegalovirus exposure and HLA in healthy donors. It was with 60 Vbeta and 13 Jbeta primers that the PCR ran. The repertoire was sequenced with immunoSEQ multiplex PCR; TCRdb's copy has only in-frame clones and lacks some. Counted here are roughly 120,000 clones, over 60% occurring once; the ten biggest clones make up over 0.9%. The sample consisted of PBMCs. The receptor source for this set is a human donor in good health.

In regard to this clone: An end of the junction differs from the germline gene, which may be a read error. The chain links TRBV7-7 to TRBJ2-3; 10 nucleotides match TRBD2. This CDR3 is 15 amino acids long. Per germline, CDR1 SSHAT and CDR2 FNYEAQ (reference sequence). The CDR3 region is CASSLGSGGADTQYF. In DNA form, the CDR3 reads TGTGCTAGCAGCTTAGGAAGCGGGGGGGCAGATACGCAGTATTTT.

The V gene is TRBV7-7, the J gene TRBJ2-7, with 8 bases identical to TRBD2. In germline, CDR1 is SSHAT, CDR2 FNYEAQ (reference sequence). J gave up 5 bases and V 5 bases, and 8 bases lay outside the gene matches. This CDR3 contains 14 residues. The CDR3 is CASSPPGGGNEQYF. For the CDR3, the DNA is TGTGCCAGCAGCCCCCCGGGAGGGGGGAACGAGCAGTACTTC.

V gene TRBV7-9 combines with J gene TRBJ2-3, with 10 bases aligning to TRBD1. V lost 1 base and J lost 13; bases outside the gene matches: 8. Per the germline V gene, CDR1 is SEHNR and CDR2 is FQNEAQ (reference sequence). The CDR3 loop spans 14 amino acids. CDR3 residues: CASSLVGGQGSKYF. The DNA for the CDR3 is TGTGCCAGCAGCTTAGTGGGGGGACAGGGGTCTAAGTATTTT.

The rearrangement joins TRBV7-7 to TRBJ2-7; D might be TRBD2 (6 bases). This CDR3 has 15 residues. Germline V gene sequence: CDR1 SSHAT, CDR2 FNYEAQ (reference sequence). V gave up 2 bases and J gave up 2 bases, with 13 bases separating them. CDR3 bases: TGTGCCAGCAGCTTATACGGGGGACCCACCTACGAGCAGTACTTC. Protein sequence: CASSLYGGPTYEQYF.

This sequence joins TRBV2 and TRBJ2-5; tentatively, D is TRBD2 (6 bases). In germline, CDR1 is SNHLY, CDR2 FYNNEI. V was shortened by 5 bases and J by 7 bases, with 17 bases between the two germline ends. The length of the CDR3 is 14 residues. This chain's CDR3 is CASSSGRQLWTQYF. DNA for the CDR3: TGTGCCAGCAGTAGCGGGCGTCAATTGTGGACCCAGTACTTC.